This T cell receptor (beta chain) was retrieved from a study of blood T cell repertoires in COVID-19. Looking at the study overall: COVID-19 samples, acute and convalescent, were from the United States, Italy and Spain. Sources were T cells, B-cell-depleted T cells, or PBMCs; the material itself was cDNA or gDNA.

Authors' data handling: Reference gene primers were amplified, and this amplification served to estimate nucleated cell counts. Here immunoSEQ multiplex PCR was the method, and the copy in TCRdb shows in-frame clones only, minus some. That table furnishes V, J and clone size, whereas the DNA furnished D and trimming. Among 150,000 to 180,000 clones, 75% to 90% were seen once, and the ten largest hold around 16%. Germline assignment: CDR1 SEHNR and CDR2 FQNEAQ (reference sequence). The CDR3 runs 14 residues. Trimming shortened V by 5 bases and J by 5 bases, and 16 bases separated the two germline ends.

Sequencing was carried out using peripheral blood. The chain joins TRBV7-9 to TRBJ2-7, with D perhaps matching TRBD2 (6 bases). This TCR was recovered from a woman aged 40-49 years with acute or convalescent COVID-19. CDR3 residues: CASSPQTGAHEQYF. CDR3 coding DNA: TGTGCCAGCAGCCCCCAAACGGGAGCTCACGAGCAGTACTTC.